The next 20 T cell receptor beta chains were all read from a single sample in a study of T cell responses to AZD1222 COVID-19 vaccine. Some clones are missing from TCRdb's copy, which holds only in-frame ones; the method was immunoSEQ multiplex PCR. Here the sample spans 150,000 to 200,000 clones, over 80% being singletons. This specimen consisted of peripheral blood, obtained on day 0 of MenACWY control vaccination. These receptors all stem from an adult in good health.

Here the CDR3 reads CASRGARRGLRRNEQFF. CDR3 DNA: TGCGCCAGCAGAGGGGCCAGGAGGGGGCTTCGGCGCAATGAGCAGTTCTTC. The chain uses TRBV5-1 and TRBJ2-1, with a weak D call TRBD1 (7 bases). Germline V gene lookup returns CDR1 SGHRS and CDR2 YFSETQ. Trimming took off 5 bases at V and 6 bases at J, with 24 bases between the two ends. The CDR3 runs 17 residues.

The chain recombines TRBV2 with TRBJ2-7, with D perhaps TRBD1 (5 bases). CDR1 is SNHLY, CDR2 FYNNEI, per germline. Between the trimmed V and J ends, which lost 4 bases and 3 bases, there was a span of 22 bases. The CDR3 runs 17 residues. Here the CDR3 reads CASSGRRVGRTFYEQYF. CDR3 coding DNA: TGTGCCAGCAGTGGGCGTCGAGTGGGGCGGACCTTCTACGAGCAGTACTTC.

The chain uses TRBV9 and TRBJ1-4, with D possibly matching TRBD1 (5 bases). The germline V gene encodes CDR1 SGDLS and CDR2 YYNGEE. The CDR3 has 14 amino acids. Trimming left V 3 bases short and J 7 bases short, with 13 bases between. Written as DNA, the CDR3 is TGTGCCAGCAGCGACTCAGGGTTCGGTGAAAAACTGTTTTTT. Its translation: CASSDSGFGEKLFF.

The V gene is TRBV29-1, the J gene TRBJ2-1; D is perhaps TRBD1 (5 bases). Germline V gene lookup returns CDR1 SQVTM and CDR2 ANQGSEA. This CDR3 has 15 residues. Trimming removed 6 bases from V and 2 bases from J, with 17 bases in between. The DNA of the CDR3 is TGCAGCGTCCGATCGTTACAGGAGACCTACAATGAGCAGTTCTTC. It specifies CSVRSLQETYNEQFF.

The rearrangement joins TRBV7-6 to TRBJ2-5, with D unresolved. CDR1 is SGHVS, CDR2 FNYEAQ, per germline. V shed 4 bases and J shed 2 bases, with 8 bases lying between them. CDR3 length: 13 residues. This chain's CDR3 is CASSSLPQETQYF. In nucleotides, the CDR3 is TGTGCCAGCAGCTCCTTGCCTCAAGAGACCCAGTACTTC. The complete variable domain, with remaining parts taken from reference TRBV7-6 and TRBJ2-5, reads GAGVSQSPRYKVTKRGQDVALRCDPISGHVSLYWYRQALGQGPEFLTYFNYEAQQDKSGLPNDRFSAERPEGSISTLTIQRTEQRDSAMYRCASSSLPQETQYFGPGTRLLVL.

The gene calls are TRBV7-3 and TRBJ2-3; TRBD1 might be the D (5 bases). CDR3 length: 15 amino acids. Germline lookup yields CDR1 SGHTA and CDR2 FQGTGA. V was shortened by 3 bases and J by 0 bases, with 10 bases between the two germline ends. The CDR3 spells CASSLGRQSTDTQYF. Here the CDR3 DNA reads TGTGCCAGCAGCTTGGGGCGACAAAGCACAGATACGCAGTATTTT.

The chain combines TRBV24-1 with TRBJ2-5, with TRBD1 identical over 9 bases. The CDR3 runs 16 residues. The trim removed 3 bases at V and 3 bases at J, leaving 7 bases unmatched. CDR1 and CDR2 (germline): KGHDR, SFDVKD. The CDR3 loop reads CATSDVPGQGKETQYF. Written as DNA, the CDR3 is TGTGCCACCAGTGATGTGCCGGGACAGGGCAAAGAGACCCAGTACTTC.

The chain combines TRBV19 with TRBJ2-7, with 8 bases lining up with TRBD1. Trimming removed 5 bases from V and 4 bases from J; junction bases left unmatched: 10. Germline CDR1 LNHDA, CDR2 SQIVND (reference sequence). The CDR3 runs 15 residues. In nucleotides, the CDR3 is TGTGCCAGTAGTGACACAGGGGGTACCAATTACGAGCAGTACTTC. Its translation: CASSDTGGTNYEQYF.

The chain recombines TRBV4-3 with TRBJ1-6; D is undetermined. Trimming took off 0 bases at V and 4 bases at J, with 7 bases between the two ends. CDR1 is LGHNA and CDR2 is YSLEER in the germline V gene. The CDR3 contains 15 residues. The CDR3 region is CASSQEAEYNSPLHF. For the CDR3, the DNA is TGCGCCAGCAGCCAAGAGGCAGAATATAATTCACCCCTCCACTTT.

The chain uses TRBV6-5 and TRBJ2-7; no clear D gene. V lost 6 bases, J lost 4 bases, and 10 bases lay in between. Germline V gives CDR1 MNHEY, CDR2 SVGAGI. This CDR3 spans 12 amino acids. DNA of the CDR3: TGTGCCAGCAGCCCGATAGGTTACGAGCAGTACTTC. Residues: CASSPIGYEQYF.

The chain has TRBV7-6 and TRBJ2-1; D gene ambiguous. In germline, CDR1 is SGHVS, CDR2 FNYEAQ. With 2 bases removed from V and 9 bases from J, the gap between germline ends came to 14 bases. The CDR3 totals 14 residues. CDR3 protein: CASSLNSRKSEQFF. The CDR3 DNA is TGTGCCAGCAGCTTAAATAGCAGGAAGTCTGAGCAGTTCTTC.

V gene TRBV28 combines with J gene TRBJ1-2, with TRBD1 identical over 8 bases. The J segment lost 5 bases and the V segment lost 6 bases, leaving 8 bases of the junction unmatched. There are 14 residues in the CDR3. The germline CDR1 and CDR2 sequences are MDHEN and SYDVKM. The CDR3 DNA is TGTGCCAGCAGGGACAGGGAGGGGCCTTATGGCTACACCTTC. Protein: CASRDREGPYGYTF.

The chain couples TRBV27 to TRBJ2-7; the D gene is possibly TRBD2 (5 bases). The CDR3 covers 13 residues. The germline V and J ends were trimmed by 4 bases and 4 bases, with 11 bases remaining between them. Germline CDR1 is MNHEY and CDR2 is SMNVEV (reference sequence). The CDR3 bases are TGTGCCAGCAGTTCCAGGACGGGGTACGAGCAGTACTTC. Translated: CASSSRTGYEQYF.

The J gene is TRBJ2-4, the V gene TRBV18; D tentatively fits TRBD1 or TRBD2 (7 bases each). Germline V gene lookup returns CDR1 KGHSH and CDR2 LQKENI. Trimming cost V 3 bases and J 7 bases, with 13 bases left between them. The CDR3 is 14 residues long. The CDR3 nucleotides are TGTGCCAGCTCACCTACCCAGGGGGGGAACATTCAGTACTTC. Encoded protein: CASSPTQGGNIQYF.

The chain links TRBV28 to TRBJ2-7; D perhaps matches TRBD2 (7 bases). With 7 bases removed from V and 1 base from J, the gap between germline ends came to 23 bases. Germline assignment: CDR1 MDHEN and CDR2 SYDVKM. CDR3 length: 17 amino acids. CDR3 region: CASTPRAGGRWSYEQYF. CDR3 nucleotide sequence: TGTGCCAGCACACCCCGAGCCGGGGGGCGCTGGTCCTACGAGCAGTACTTC.

The genes are TRBV28 and TRBJ1-1, with TRBD1 identical over 7 bases. Germline lookup yields CDR1 MDHEN and CDR2 SYDVKM. V shed 4 bases and J 3 bases; nucleotides not matched to a gene: 8. The CDR3 consists of 15 residues. The CDR3 bases are TGTGCCAGCAGTTCCCCGACAGGGTCGGACACTGAAGCTTTCTTT. It specifies CASSSPTGSDTEAFF.

The chain uses TRBV27 and TRBJ2-1; a possible D gene is TRBD2 (5 bases). The CDR3 consists of 14 residues. The V gene lost 4 bases and the J gene lost 0 bases, with 7 bases spanning the gap. Germline CDR1 MNHEY, CDR2 SMNVEV (reference sequence). CDR3 region: CASSSTSSYNEQFF. DNA for the CDR3: TGTGCCAGCAGTTCTACTAGCTCCTACAATGAGCAGTTCTTC.

V gene TRBV20-1 combines with J gene TRBJ2-5, with 8 bases lining up with TRBD2. The CDR3 extends over 15 amino acids. The junction had 10 bases not matched to a gene; V was cut back by 3 bases and J by 4 bases. Germline lookup yields CDR1 DFQATT and CDR2 SNEGSKA (reference sequence). CDR3 DNA: TGCAGTGCTAGTTCGACGGGGGGGCCGAGAGAGACCCAGTACTTC. Translating it yields CSASSTGGPRETQYF.

The chain employs TRBV28 and TRBJ2-5; weak D call: TRBD2 (6 bases). The germline CDR1 and CDR2 sequences are MDHEN and SYDVKM. The CDR3 is made up of 18 amino acids. V was shortened by 4 bases and J by 2 bases, with 23 bases between the two germline ends. The CDR3 protein is CASSSLRDRRTAQETQYF. DNA for the CDR3: TGTGCCAGCAGTTCCTTGCGGGACCGGCGGACGGCTCAAGAGACCCAGTACTTC.

The table lists this clone with a few counts. The V gene is TRBV29-1, the J gene TRBJ2-1, with D perhaps given as TRBD1 or TRBD2 (5 bases each). The CDR3 loop spans 11 amino acids. V was pared by 4 bases and J by 13 bases, with 14 bases between. Germline V gene lookup returns CDR1 SQVTM and CDR2 ANQGSEA. CDR3 sequence: CSVVRWDEQFF. The DNA for the CDR3 is TGCAGCGTTGTTAGGTGGGACGAACAGTTCTTC.